A single sample is the source of the 22 T cell receptor beta chains below, sequenced in a study of cytomegalovirus exposure and HLA in healthy donors. Use of 60 Vbeta and 13 Jbeta primers characterized the PCR. Clones were sequenced by immunoSEQ multiplex PCR, and TCRdb holds only the in-frame ones, with some missing. The sample has fewer than 95,000 clones; 85% are singletons. Source material: PBMCs. These receptors all come from a man between 35 and 55 years old in good health and CMV-seropositive.

The rearrangement uses TRBV11-3 and TRBJ2-5; a weak D match, TRBD1 (6 bases). Trimming removed 1 base from V and 4 bases from J, with 13 bases in between. Looked up from germline, CDR1 is SGHNT and CDR2 is YENEEA. This CDR3 is 15 amino acids long. Written as DNA, the CDR3 is TGTGCCAGCAGCTTAGCGGGCAGGGGTGGAGAGACCCAGTACTTC. This codes for CASSLAGRGGETQYF.

V usage is TRBV27 and J usage is TRBJ1-4, with 9 bases aligning to TRBD1. With 4 bases clipped from V and 7 bases from J, the junction kept 7 bases outside the gene matches. The CDR3 is 15 residues long. Germline CDR1 reads MNHEY; CDR2 reads SMNVEV (reference sequence). The CDR3, as DNA: TGTGCCAGCAGTTCCAGGGGGACAGGGATTGAAAAACTGTTTTTT. Its protein product is CASSSRGTGIEKLFF.

The CDR3 DNA is TGCGCCAGCAGCATTACTAATAACTATGGCTACACCTTC. Translating it yields CASSITNNYGYTF. V and J are TRBV5-1 and TRBJ1-2, with unresolved D. Germline CDR1 and CDR2: SGHRS and YFSETQ. The V end was cut by 4 bases, the J end by 1 base, with 8 bases between. The CDR3 spans 13 residues.

This clone was counted between two and nine times. V is TRBV9 and J is TRBJ2-2; 7 positions match TRBD2. V gave up 0 bases and J gave up 4 bases; unmatched junction bases: 3. Germline CDR1 is SGDLS and CDR2 is YYNGEE. The CDR3 has 15 residues. The CDR3 DNA follows: TGTGCCAGCAGCGTAGGAGGCGGGGGCACCGGGGAGCTGTTTTTT. Its protein product is CASSVGGGGTGELFF.

This clone has only a few counts. This chain connects TRBV2 to TRBJ1-2, with D maybe TRBD1 (6 bases). Germline V gives CDR1 SNHLY, CDR2 FYNNEI. V lost 6 bases to trimming and J lost 2 bases, with 10 bases between them. This CDR3 comprises 13 residues. The CDR3 nucleotides read TGTGCCAGCAGGAGACAGGAGAACTATGGCTACACCTTC. Amino acid sequence: CASRRQENYGYTF.

This clone came up once. The chain combines TRBV4-1 with TRBJ2-3; 9 bases align to TRBD2. The CDR3 is 15 residues long. CDR1 is MGHRA, CDR2 YSYEKL, per germline. The V gene end was trimmed by 6 bases and the J gene end by 2 bases; junction bases not matched to a gene: 6. The CDR3 region has the DNA TGCGCCAGCAGTTACAGCGGGGGGTCCACAGATACGCAGTATTTT. Translating it yields CASSYSGGSTDTQYF.

The rearrangement links TRBV9 to TRBJ1-4, with D possibly matching TRBD1 (5 bases). There are 14 residues in the CDR3. V was pared by 4 bases and J by 8 bases, with 15 bases between. Germline CDR1 and CDR2: SGDLS and YYNGEE. The CDR3 is CASSPEGVGEKLFF. As DNA, the CDR3 is TGTGCCAGCAGCCCCGAAGGGGTGGGAGAAAAACTGTTTTTT.

There are a few counts of this clone. The chain employs TRBV11-2 and TRBJ1-4; D perhaps matches TRBD1 (5 bases). The CDR3 covers 13 residues. Germline V gene lookup returns CDR1 SGHAT and CDR2 FQNNGV. With 0 bases removed from V and 8 bases from J, the gap between germline ends came to 7 bases. The CDR3 reads CASSLERGEKLFF. In DNA, the CDR3 is TGTGCCAGCAGCTTAGAGCGGGGGGAAAAACTGTTTTTT.

This chain joins TRBV6-1 and TRBJ1-4; 8 bases align to TRBD1. This CDR3 is built from 13 residues. The germline gives CDR1 MNHNS, CDR2 SASEGT. Losses at the gene ends were 7 bases for V and 8 bases for J; bases not matched to a gene: 6. CDR3 region: CASTRDRGEKLFF. The CDR3 DNA reads as TGTGCCAGCACCCGAGACAGGGGAGAAAAACTGTTTTTT.

The rearrangement joins TRBV30 to TRBJ2-7; the D gene is possibly TRBD2 (5 bases). The CDR3 has 12 amino acids. CDR1 and CDR2 (germline): GTSNPN, SVGIG (reference sequence). The V end lost 4 bases, the J end lost 7 bases, and 14 bases lay between the germline ends. The CDR3 sequence is CAWNGRGWEQYF. CDR3 bases: TGTGCCTGGAATGGACGGGGTTGGGAGCAGTACTTC. The entire variable domain, with the rest obtained from reference TRBV30 and TRBJ2-7, is as follows: SQTIHQWPATLVQPVGSPLSLECTVEGTSNPNLYWYRQAAGRGLQLLFYSVGIGQISSEVPQNLSASRPQDRQFILSSKKLLLSDSGFYLCAWNGRGWEQYFGPGTRLTVT.

The chain is built from TRBV19 and TRBJ2-1, with TRBD2 matching 11 bases. Germline CDR1 and CDR2: LNHDA and SQIVND (reference sequence). This CDR3 is built from 16 residues. The V and J ends lost 1 base and 5 bases, in that order; junction bases with no gene match: 4. DNA of the CDR3: TGTGCCAGTAGTATAGTGGCTAGCGGGAGGAACAATGAGCAGTTCTTC. Translated: CASSIVASGRNNEQFF.

The chain is built from TRBV12-5 and TRBJ2-6, with 8 bases identical to TRBD1. The germline V gene has CDR1 LGHNT and CDR2 FRNRAP. Trimming took 5 bases from V and 3 from J; bases not matched to a gene: 6. The length of the CDR3 is 16 residues. CDR3 in DNA: TGTGCTAGTGGTCCTGCCACAGGGGGTGGGGCCAACGTCCTGACTTTC. Amino acid sequence: CASGPATGGGANVLTF.

CDR3 amino acids: CASSPRGAGEQYF. In DNA, the CDR3 is TGTGCCAGCAGCCCTCGCGGGGCCGGGGAGCAGTACTTC. This chain links TRBV11-3 with TRBJ2-7; D might be TRBD2 (6 bases). Germline assignment: CDR1 SGHNT and CDR2 YENEEA. The CDR3 is 13 residues long. Trimming pared 5 bases from V and 7 bases from J, leaving 15 bases between.

There are a few counts of this clone. The rearrangement uses TRBV4-3 and TRBJ2-5, with D possibly matching TRBD1 (6 bases). The ends were cut back, 1 base at V and 2 bases at J, with 11 bases in the middle. The CDR3 loop spans 15 amino acids. Germline V CDR1 and CDR2: LGHNA, YSLEER. For the CDR3, the DNA is TGCGCCAGCAGCCAAGTGACAGGCCTTCAAGAGACCCAGTACTTC. This codes for CASSQVTGLQETQYF.

This sequence joins TRBV10-3 and TRBJ2-7; the match to TRBD2 covers 13 bases. From germline, CDR1 is ENHRY and CDR2 SYGVKD. V shed 4 bases, J shed 6 bases, and the junction held 6 bases outside the gene matches. The CDR3 has 15 amino acids. The CDR3 region has the DNA TGTGCCATCAGTGCGGGACTAGCGGGAAGTGGCGAGCAGTACTTC. It codes for CAISAGLAGSGEQYF.

This chain uses TRBV9 with TRBJ2-3, with TRBD2 matching over 7 bases. This CDR3 is 15 amino acids long. Per germline, CDR1 SGDLS and CDR2 YYNGEE. V was clipped by 2 bases and J by 5 bases; unmatched bases: 8. CDR3 protein: CASSVLGLKEDTQYF. For the CDR3, the DNA is TGTGCCAGCAGCGTCCTGGGACTAAAGGAAGATACGCAGTATTTT.

The chain combines TRBV2 with TRBJ1-5; 7 nucleotides line up with TRBD1. The V segment lost 6 bases and the J segment 7 bases; nucleotides outside the gene matches: 9. Germline values: CDR1 SNHLY, CDR2 FYNNEI. This CDR3 is 14 amino acids long. This chain's CDR3 is CASSMGQLGQPQHF. Written as DNA, the CDR3 is TGTGCCAGCAGCATGGGACAGCTAGGACAGCCCCAGCATTTT.

Notes on this clone: Different DNA sequences within this sample yield the same CDR3. The CDR3 region is CASSLGQGNEKLFF. As DNA, the CDR3 is TGTGCCAGCAGCTTAGGACAGGGTAATGAAAAACTGTTTTTT. The chain has TRBV5-5 and TRBJ1-4, with 8 bases fitting TRBD1. The CDR3 runs to 14 residues. V was clipped by 2 bases and J by 4 bases; unmatched bases: 1. Looked up from germline, CDR1 is SGHKS and CDR2 is YYEKEE (reference sequence).

The rearrangement uses TRBV5-4 and TRBJ2-5, with TRBD2 as a possible D gene (6 bases). This CDR3 has 15 residues. The V and J ends lost 4 bases and 4 bases respectively, with 17 bases between them. CDR1 and CDR2 (germline): SGHNT, YYREEE (reference sequence). CDR3 region: CASSPQRRGTETQYF. Written as DNA, the CDR3 is TGTGCCAGCAGCCCCCAGCGGAGGGGAACAGAGACCCAGTACTTC.

This chain joins TRBV7-6 and TRBJ2-7; TRBD2 matches at 7 bases. This CDR3 has 15 amino acids. Trimming removed 1 base from V and 6 bases from J; junction bases left unmatched: 9. The germline CDR1 and CDR2 sequences are SGHVS and FNYEAQ. The CDR3 region has the DNA TGTGCCAGCAGCTTAGTAGCGGGCGGGTTGGGCGAGCAGTACTTC. Protein sequence: CASSLVAGGLGEQYF. The whole variable domain, remainder taken from reference TRBV7-6 and TRBJ2-7, is GAGVSQSPRYKVTKRGQDVALRCDPISGHVSLYWYRQALGQGPEFLTYFNYEAQQDKSGLPNDRFSAERPEGSISTLTIQRTEQRDSAMYRCASSLVAGGLGEQYFGPGTRLTVT.

The V call is TRBV28, the J call TRBJ1-6; D not resolved. Germline V gene sequence: CDR1 MDHEN, CDR2 SYDVKM. CDR3 length: 14 residues. With 5 bases removed from V and 8 bases from J, the gap between germline ends came to 13 bases. The CDR3, as DNA: TGTGCCAGCAGTCCGTCCCCCGGGTATTCACCCCTCCACTTT. This encodes CASSPSPGYSPLHF.

The genes are TRBV19 and TRBJ1-1, with 7 bases matching TRBD1. The CDR3 spans 14 residues. CDR1 LNHDA and CDR2 SQIVND come from the germline V gene (reference sequence). V gave up 7 bases and J gave up 3 bases; unmatched junction bases: 8. DNA of the CDR3: TGTGCCAGTAAGATAGGGGGCAAGGACACTGAAGCTTTCTTT. Protein: CASKIGGKDTEAFF.